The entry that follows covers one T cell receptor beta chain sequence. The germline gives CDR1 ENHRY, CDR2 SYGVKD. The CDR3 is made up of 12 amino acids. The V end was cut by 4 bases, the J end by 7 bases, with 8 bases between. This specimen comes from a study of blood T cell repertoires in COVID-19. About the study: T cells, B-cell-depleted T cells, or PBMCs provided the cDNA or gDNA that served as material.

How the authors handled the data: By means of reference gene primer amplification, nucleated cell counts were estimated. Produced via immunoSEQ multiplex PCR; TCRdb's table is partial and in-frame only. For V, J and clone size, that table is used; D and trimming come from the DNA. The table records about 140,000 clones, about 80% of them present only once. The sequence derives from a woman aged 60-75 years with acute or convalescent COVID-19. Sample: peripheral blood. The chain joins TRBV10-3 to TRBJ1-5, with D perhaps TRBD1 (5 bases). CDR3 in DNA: TGTGCCATCAGTGGCGGGGACCAGCCCCAGCATTTT. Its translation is CAISGGDQPQHF.